The present entry profiles one TCR beta chain with its context. Its antigen remains unidentified. Using immunoSEQ multiplex PCR, the repertoire was profiled, and TCRdb retains in-frame clones only, with some absent. The table lists more than 1 million clones, around 78% of them singletons, with around 0.47% in the top ten. This sample is drawn from a study of shared clonotypes between healthy human individuals. Study background: CD4 naive and CD4 memory each took three plates per donor, while CD8 naive took two and CD8 memory one.

Study results and limitations: Limited genetic and exposure-history diversity came from having few donors. Among non-shared clonotypes, generation probabilities were lower than among those shared by all four donors.

The CDR3 is 13 amino acids. CDR1 is SGHNT, CDR2 YENEEA, per germline. V lost 6 bases and J 10 bases, leaving 17 bases between the germline ends. This chain joins TRBV11-3 and TRBJ2-3; tentative D call: TRBD2 (5 bases). The TCR originated in a young man in good health. Some clones in this sample may be carry-over from other donors' samples. Sequenced: memory CD4+ T cells from PBMCs. Noted subset: CD45RA-negative fraction. In DNA, the CDR3 is TGTGCCAGCAGTTTATCACCCGGGAAAGCGCAGTATTTT. Residues: CASSLSPGKAQYF.